The 5 T cell receptor beta chains given below trace back to one sample, sequenced in a study of spatial heterogeneity in lung cancer (dated by TCRdb to about 2019). Taken with the paper, the label for time point translates to: sample taken at primary tumor resection. For TCR sequencing, whole RNA was extracted from tumor and nontumor lung tissue, or from cryopreserved PBMC samples, and no cell sorting was done. The protocol used for the library was 5' RACE. Reads for this sample came from a NextSeq 500. TCRdb passed the public sequencing reads through fastp at Q25 and MiXCR, retaining productive beta sequences. Merged by CDR3 protein, the rows form single entries marked with the most common genes and DNA. The sample profile shows more than 35,000 distinct CDR3 sequences; around 5% of them were found once. The ten biggest clones cover 29% of the sample. Sequences were derived from PBMCs, sampled at surgery. Receptors originate from a female donor with early-stage non-small cell lung cancer.

This clonotype was detected many times. This chain uses TRBV10-1 with TRBJ1-1, with D unresolved. V was cut by 7 bases and J by 0 bases, with 9 bases left in between. This CDR3 comprises 13 residues. Per the germline V gene, CDR1 is WNHNN and CDR2 is SYGVQD (reference sequence). The DNA of the CDR3 is TGCGCCAGCATGGAGGGCATGAACACTGAAGCTTTCTTT. This sequence encodes CASMEGMNTEAFF.

This clonotype was detected ten times or more. This sequence joins TRBV7-9 and TRBJ1-2, with TRBD1 identical over 11 bases. J gave up 8 bases and V 4 bases, and 6 bases lay outside the gene matches. The germline V gene has CDR1 SEHNR and CDR2 FQNEAQ (reference sequence). The CDR3 spans 14 residues. The CDR3: CASSSTDRGPGYTF. In DNA form, the CDR3 reads TGTGCCAGCAGCTCCACGGACAGGGGGCCCGGCTACACCTTC.

In its sample, this clonotype was seen many times. The chain has TRBV5-1 and TRBJ2-3, with TRBD1 matching over 7 bases. Trimming cost V 3 bases and J 3 bases; bases outside gene matches: 16. The CDR3 consists of 18 residues. Germline values: CDR1 SGHRS, CDR2 YFSETQ. The CDR3 protein is CASSYGTAFTPRTDTQYF. In DNA, the CDR3 is TGCGCCAGCAGCTACGGGACAGCTTTCACCCCAAGGACAGATACGCAGTATTTT.

This clonotype was seen repeatedly, ten times or more. The V and J genes are TRBV7-2 and TRBJ2-3, with a weak D call TRBD2 (7 bases). The ends were cut back, 1 base at V and 3 bases at J, with 17 bases in the middle. Germline V gene sequence: CDR1 SGHTA, CDR2 FQGNSA. The CDR3 loop spans 17 amino acids. This CDR3 reads CASSLVPGDYRTDTQYF. The CDR3 bases are TGTGCCAGCAGCTTAGTCCCAGGGGACTATAGGACAGATACGCAGTATTTT.

This clonotype was counted at least ten times. V and J are TRBV5-1 and TRBJ2-1, with a possible D match to TRBD1 (6 bases). This CDR3 spans 15 amino acids. From germline, CDR1 is SGHRS and CDR2 YFSETQ. Between the trimmed V and J ends, which lost 4 bases and 7 bases, there was a span of 18 bases. As DNA, the CDR3 is TGCGCCAGCAGCATTCGGGACATCCCCGGGAATGAGCAGTTCTTC. It yields the protein CASSIRDIPGNEQFF. Full variable domain (remainder filled in from reference TRBV5-1 and TRBJ2-1): KAGVTQTPRYLIKTRGQQVTLSCSPISGHRSVSWYQQTPGQGLQFLFEYFSETQRNKGNFPGRFSGRQFSNSRSEMNVSTLELGDSALYLCASSIRDIPGNEQFFGPGTRLTVL.